This TCR beta chain appears in the sequencing data of a study of T cell changes during pregnancy in multiple sclerosis. V was trimmed by 5 bases and J by 2 bases, leaving 9 bases between them. This CDR3 spans 14 amino acids. Germline V gives CDR1 MNHEY, CDR2 SMNVEV (reference sequence). Repertoires were generated with immunoSEQ multiplex PCR, while TCRdb's copy carries only in-frame clones and drops some. The sample shows approximately 64,000 clones, around 93% of them seen only once. This clone was seen a handful of times. This receptor was identified in a female donor with multiple sclerosis, enrolled in a pregnancy study. The sequencing here drew on peripheral blood, taken in the first trimester of pregnancy. The J gene is TRBJ1-4, the V gene TRBV27; D is unclear. This CDR3 is CASSTASTNEKLFF. In DNA form, the CDR3 reads TGTGCCAGCAGTACCGCGTCGACTAATGAAAAACTGTTTTTT.